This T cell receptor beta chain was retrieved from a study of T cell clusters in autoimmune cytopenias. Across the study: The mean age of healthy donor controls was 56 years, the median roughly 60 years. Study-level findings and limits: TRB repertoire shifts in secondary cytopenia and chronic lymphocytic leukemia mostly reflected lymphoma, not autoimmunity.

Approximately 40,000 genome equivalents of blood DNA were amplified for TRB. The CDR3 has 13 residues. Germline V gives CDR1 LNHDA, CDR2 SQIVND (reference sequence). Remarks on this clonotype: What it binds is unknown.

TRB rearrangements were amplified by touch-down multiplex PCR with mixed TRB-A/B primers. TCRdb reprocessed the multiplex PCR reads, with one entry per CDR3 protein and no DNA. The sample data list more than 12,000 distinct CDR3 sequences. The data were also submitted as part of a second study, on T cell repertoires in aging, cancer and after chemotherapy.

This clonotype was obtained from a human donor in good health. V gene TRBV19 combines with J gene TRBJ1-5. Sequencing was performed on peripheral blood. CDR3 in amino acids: CASRKMSNQPQHF.